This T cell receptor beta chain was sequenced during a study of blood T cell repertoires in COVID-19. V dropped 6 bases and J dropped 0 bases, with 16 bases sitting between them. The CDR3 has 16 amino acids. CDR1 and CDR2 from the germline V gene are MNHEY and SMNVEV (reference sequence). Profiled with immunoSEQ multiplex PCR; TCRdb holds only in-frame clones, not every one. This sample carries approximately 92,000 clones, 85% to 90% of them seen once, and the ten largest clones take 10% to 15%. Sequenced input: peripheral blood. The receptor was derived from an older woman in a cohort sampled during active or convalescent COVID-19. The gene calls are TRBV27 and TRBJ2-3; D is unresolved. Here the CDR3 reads CASRPRAETSTDTQYF. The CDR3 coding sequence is TGTGCCAGCAGACCCCGTGCGGAGACCAGCACAGATACGCAGTATTTT.